The sequence of this TCR beta chain was determined in a study of blood T cell repertoires in COVID-19. This clone was observed a single time. Generated by immunoSEQ multiplex PCR, the TCRdb table keeps only in-frame clones and is missing some. The table records 110,000 or so clones, approximately 76% of them present only once. Germline values: CDR1 SEHNR, CDR2 FQNEAQ (reference sequence). With 3 bases clipped from V and 8 bases from J, the junction kept 7 bases outside the gene matches. The CDR3 has 14 residues. The chain is built from TRBV7-9 and TRBJ1-2, with 9 positions matching TRBD1. Material: peripheral blood. The receptor was isolated from a woman aged 70 to 79 with acute or convalescent COVID-19. The CDR3 DNA reads as TGTGCCAGCAGCTTGGAGGACAGGGGATTAGGCTACACCTTC. As protein: CASSLEDRGLGYTF.